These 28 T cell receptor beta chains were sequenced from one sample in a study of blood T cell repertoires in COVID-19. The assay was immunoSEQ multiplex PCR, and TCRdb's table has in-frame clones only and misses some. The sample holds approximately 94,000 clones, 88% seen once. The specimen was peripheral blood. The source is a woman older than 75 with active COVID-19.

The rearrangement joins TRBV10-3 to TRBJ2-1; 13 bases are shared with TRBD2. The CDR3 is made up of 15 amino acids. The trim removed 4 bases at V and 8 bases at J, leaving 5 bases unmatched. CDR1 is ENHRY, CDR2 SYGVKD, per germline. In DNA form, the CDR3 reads TGTGCCATCAGTGGGACTAGCGGGAGTTCGGATGAGCAGTTCTTC. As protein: CAISGTSGSSDEQFF.

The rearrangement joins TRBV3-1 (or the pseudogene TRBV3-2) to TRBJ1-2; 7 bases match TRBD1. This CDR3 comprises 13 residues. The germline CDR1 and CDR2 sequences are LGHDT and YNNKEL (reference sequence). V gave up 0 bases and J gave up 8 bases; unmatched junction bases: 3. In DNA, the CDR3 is TGTGCCAGCAGCCAAGACGGAGGGGGCGGCTACACCTTC. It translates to CASSQDGGGGYTF.

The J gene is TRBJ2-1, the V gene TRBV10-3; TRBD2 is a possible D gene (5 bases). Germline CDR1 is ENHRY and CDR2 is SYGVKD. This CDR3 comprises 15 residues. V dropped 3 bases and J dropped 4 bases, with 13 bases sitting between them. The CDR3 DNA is TGTGCCATCAGTGATCGGCGGAGGAATTACAATGAGCAGTTCTTC. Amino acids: CAISDRRRNYNEQFF.

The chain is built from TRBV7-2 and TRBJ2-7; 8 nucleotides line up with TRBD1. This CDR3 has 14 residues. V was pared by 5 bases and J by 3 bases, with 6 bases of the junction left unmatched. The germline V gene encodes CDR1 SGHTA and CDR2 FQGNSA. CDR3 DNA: TGTGCCAGCAGCCGTGCAGGGGGCGGCTACGAGCAGTACTTC. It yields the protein CASSRAGGGYEQYF.

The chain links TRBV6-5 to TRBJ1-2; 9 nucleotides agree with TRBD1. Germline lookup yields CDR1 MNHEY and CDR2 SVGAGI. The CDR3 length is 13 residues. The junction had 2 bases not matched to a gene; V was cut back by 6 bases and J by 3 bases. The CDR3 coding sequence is TGTGCCAGCAGCCGGGACAGGGACTATGGCTACACCTTC. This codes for CASSRDRDYGYTF.

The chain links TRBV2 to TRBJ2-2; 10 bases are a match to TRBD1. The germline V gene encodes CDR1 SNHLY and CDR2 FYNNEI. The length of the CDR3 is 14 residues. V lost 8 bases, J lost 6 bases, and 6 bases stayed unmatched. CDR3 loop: CASVGTGVAGELFF. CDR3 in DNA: TGTGCCAGCGTGGGGACAGGGGTGGCCGGGGAGCTGTTTTTT. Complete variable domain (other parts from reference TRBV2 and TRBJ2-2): EPEVTQTPSHQVTQMGQEVILRCVPISNHLYFYWYRQILGQKVEFLVSFYNNEISEKSEIFDDQFSVERPDGSNFTLKIRSTKLEDSAMYFCASVGTGVAGELFFGEGSRLTVL.

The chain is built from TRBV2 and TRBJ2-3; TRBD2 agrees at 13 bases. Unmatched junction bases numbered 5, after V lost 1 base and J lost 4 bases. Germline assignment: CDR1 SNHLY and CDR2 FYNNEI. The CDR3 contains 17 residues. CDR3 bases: TGTGCCAGCAGTGAAGTGTGGACTAGCGGGAGTTCAGATACGCAGTATTTT. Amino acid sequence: CASSEVWTSGSSDTQYF.

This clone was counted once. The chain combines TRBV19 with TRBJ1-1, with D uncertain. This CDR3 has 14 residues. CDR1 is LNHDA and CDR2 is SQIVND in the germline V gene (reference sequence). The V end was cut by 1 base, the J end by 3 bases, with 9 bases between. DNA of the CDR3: TGTGCCAGTAGTATAGTCAGGACTTACACTGAAGCTTTCTTT. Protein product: CASSIVRTYTEAFF.

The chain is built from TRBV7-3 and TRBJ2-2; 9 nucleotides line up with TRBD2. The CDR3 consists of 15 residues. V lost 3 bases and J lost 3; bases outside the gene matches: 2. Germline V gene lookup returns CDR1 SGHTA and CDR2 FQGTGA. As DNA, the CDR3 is TGTGCCAGCAGCTTTAGCGGGAGATACACCGGGGAGCTGTTTTTT. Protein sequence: CASSFSGRYTGELFF.

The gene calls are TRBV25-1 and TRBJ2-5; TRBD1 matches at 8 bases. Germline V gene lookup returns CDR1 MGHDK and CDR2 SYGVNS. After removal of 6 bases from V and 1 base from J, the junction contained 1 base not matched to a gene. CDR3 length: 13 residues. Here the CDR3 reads CASRGQGQETQYF. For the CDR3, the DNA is TGTGCCAGCAGAGGACAGGGCCAAGAGACCCAGTACTTC.

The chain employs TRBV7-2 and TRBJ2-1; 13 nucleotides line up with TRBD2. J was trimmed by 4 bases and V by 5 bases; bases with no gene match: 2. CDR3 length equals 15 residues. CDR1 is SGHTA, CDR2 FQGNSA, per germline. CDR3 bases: TGTGCCAGCAGCCGGACTAGCGGGAGTTACAATGAGCAGTTCTTC. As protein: CASSRTSGSYNEQFF.

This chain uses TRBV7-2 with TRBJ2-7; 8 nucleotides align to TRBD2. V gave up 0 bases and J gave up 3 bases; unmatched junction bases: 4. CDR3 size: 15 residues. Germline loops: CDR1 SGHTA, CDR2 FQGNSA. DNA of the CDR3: TGTGCCAGCAGCTTAGCGGGCGGGAGGTACTACGAGCAGTACTTC. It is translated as CASSLAGGRYYEQYF. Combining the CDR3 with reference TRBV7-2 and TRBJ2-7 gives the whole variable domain GAGVSQSPSNKVTEKGKDVELRCDPISGHTALYWYRQSLGQGLEFLIYFQGNSAPDKSGLPSDRFSAERTGGSVSTLTIQRTQQEDSAVYLCASSLAGGRYYEQYFGPGTRLTVT.

The CDR3 bases are TGTGCCAGCAGTTACGGTAACCTAGCAGTCATTAACAATGAGCAGTTCTTC. Translating it yields CASSYGNLAVINNEQFF. V is TRBV28 and J is TRBJ2-1; weak D call: TRBD2 (5 bases). V was clipped by 4 bases and J by 5 bases, with 21 bases between them. The germline gives CDR1 MDHEN, CDR2 SYDVKM. The CDR3 is 17 residues long.

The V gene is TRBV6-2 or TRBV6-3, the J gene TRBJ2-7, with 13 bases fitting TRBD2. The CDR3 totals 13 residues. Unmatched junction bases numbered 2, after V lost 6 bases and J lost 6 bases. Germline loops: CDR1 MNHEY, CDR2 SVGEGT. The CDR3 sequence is CASSRLAGGEQYF. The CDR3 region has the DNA TGTGCCAGCAGCCGACTAGCGGGAGGCGAGCAGTACTTC.

The CDR3 bases are TGCGCCAGCAGCCAAGATCTTGCAGGGTCCCGCTACAATGAGCAGTTCTTC. Encoded protein: CASSQDLAGSRYNEQFF. V is TRBV4-1 and J is TRBJ2-1; D is possibly TRBD1 (5 bases). V was cut by 0 bases and J by 3 bases, with 15 bases left in between. Germline CDR1 MGHRA, CDR2 YSYEKL. There are 17 residues in the CDR3.

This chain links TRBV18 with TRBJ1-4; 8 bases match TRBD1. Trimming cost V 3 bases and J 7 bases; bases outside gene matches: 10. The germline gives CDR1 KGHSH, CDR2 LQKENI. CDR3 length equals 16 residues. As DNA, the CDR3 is TGTGCCAGCTCACCTTCCAGGGGGCGCGTGGCTGAAAAACTGTTTTTT. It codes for CASSPSRGRVAEKLFF. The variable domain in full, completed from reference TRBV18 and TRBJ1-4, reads NAGVMQNPRHLVRRRGQEARLRCSPMKGHSHVYWYRQLPEEGLKFMVYLQKENIIDESGMPKERFSAEFPKEGPSILRIQQVVRGDSAAYFCASSPSRGRVAEKLFFGSGTQLSVL.

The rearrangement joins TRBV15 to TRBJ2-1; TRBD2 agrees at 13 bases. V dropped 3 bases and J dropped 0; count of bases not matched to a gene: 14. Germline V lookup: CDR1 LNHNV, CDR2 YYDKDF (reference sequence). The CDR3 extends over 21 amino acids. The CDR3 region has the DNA TGTGCCACCAGCAGCAACATAAGGACTAGCGGGAGAAGTGGCTCCTACAATGAGCAGTTCTTC. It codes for CATSSNIRTSGRSGSYNEQFF.

The CDR3 nucleotides read TGTGCCAGCAGCTTAGGCGGTACCTCCTACAATGAGCAGTTCTTC. It translates to CASSLGGTSYNEQFF. This chain uses TRBV5-4 with TRBJ2-1; no reliable D call. Germline V gene data show CDR1 as SGHNT and CDR2 as YYREEE (reference sequence). V was shortened by 2 bases and J by 0 bases, with 9 bases between the two germline ends. The CDR3 consists of 15 residues.

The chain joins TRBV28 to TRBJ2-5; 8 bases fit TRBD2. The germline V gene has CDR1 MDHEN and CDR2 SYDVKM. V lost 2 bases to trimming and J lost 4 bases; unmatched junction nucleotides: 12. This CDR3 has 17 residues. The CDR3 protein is CASSLRVMAGGRETQYF. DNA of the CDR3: TGTGCCAGCAGTTTAAGAGTGATGGCGGGAGGTAGAGAGACCCAGTACTTC.

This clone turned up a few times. The CDR3 nucleotides are TGTGCCAGAGATCAGGCCCAGGTGAACACCGGGGAGCTGTTTTTT. Translation: CARDQAQVNTGELFF. The chain links TRBV2 to TRBJ2-2, with D uncertain. The germline V gene has CDR1 SNHLY and CDR2 FYNNEI. This CDR3 region has 15 residues. With 9 bases removed from V and 1 base from J, the gap between germline ends came to 15 bases.

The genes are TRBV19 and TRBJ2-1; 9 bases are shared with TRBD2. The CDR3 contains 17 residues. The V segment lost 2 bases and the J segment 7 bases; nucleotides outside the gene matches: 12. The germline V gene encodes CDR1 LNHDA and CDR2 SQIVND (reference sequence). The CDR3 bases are TGTGCCAGTAGTATACAGGGATCGCTAGCGGGAATGAATGAGCAGTTCTTC. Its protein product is CASSIQGSLAGMNEQFF.

CDR3 region: CASSPGQGVDYGYTF. Here the CDR3 DNA reads TGTGCCAGCTCACCCGGCCAGGGGGTTGACTATGGCTACACCTTC. This chain uses TRBV18 with TRBJ1-2, with TRBD1 identical over 7 bases. Trimming took 3 bases from V and 3 from J; bases not matched to a gene: 7. Germline V gives CDR1 KGHSH, CDR2 LQKENI. The CDR3 is 15 residues long.

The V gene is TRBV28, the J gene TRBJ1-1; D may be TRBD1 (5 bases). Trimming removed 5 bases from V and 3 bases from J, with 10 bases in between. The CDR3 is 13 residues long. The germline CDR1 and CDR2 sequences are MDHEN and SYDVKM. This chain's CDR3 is CASSLPRDTEAFF. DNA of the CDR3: TGTGCCAGCAGTCTCCCCAGGGACACTGAAGCTTTCTTT.

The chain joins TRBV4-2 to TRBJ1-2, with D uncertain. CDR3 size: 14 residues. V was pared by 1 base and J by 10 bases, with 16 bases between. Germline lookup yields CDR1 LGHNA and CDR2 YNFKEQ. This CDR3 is CASSQGNPPEVYTF. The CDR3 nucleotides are TGTGCCAGCAGCCAAGGAAATCCTCCGGAGGTCTACACCTTC.

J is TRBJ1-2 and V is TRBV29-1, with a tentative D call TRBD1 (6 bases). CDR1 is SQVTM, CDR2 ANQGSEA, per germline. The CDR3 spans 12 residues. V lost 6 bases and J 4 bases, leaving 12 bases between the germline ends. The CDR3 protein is CSVGGRLYGYTF. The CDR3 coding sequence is TGCAGCGTCGGGGGGCGCCTCTATGGCTACACCTTC. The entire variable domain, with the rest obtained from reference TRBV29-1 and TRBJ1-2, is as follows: SAVISQKPSRDICQRGTSLTIQCQVDSQVTMMFWYRQQPGQSLTLIATANQGSEATYESGFVIDKFPISRPNLTFSTLTVSNMSPEDSSIYLCSVGGRLYGYTFGSGTRLTVV.

CDR3 nucleotide sequence: TGTGCCAGCAGCCCGCGCGGGGACTCCTACGAGCAGTACTTC. This codes for CASSPRGDSYEQYF. The V and J genes are TRBV6-5 and TRBJ2-7; TRBD2 is a possible D gene (6 bases). The CDR3 is made up of 14 amino acids. Germline-derived CDR1 and CDR2 are MNHEY and SVGAGI. V gave up 6 bases and J gave up 0 bases, with 12 bases separating them.

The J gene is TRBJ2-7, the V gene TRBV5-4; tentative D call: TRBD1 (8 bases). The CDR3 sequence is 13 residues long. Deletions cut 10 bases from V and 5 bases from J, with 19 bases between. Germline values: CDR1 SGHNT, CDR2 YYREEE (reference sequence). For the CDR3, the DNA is TGTGCCCTGAAACAGGGGGGGGACCACGAGCAGTACTTC. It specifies CALKQGGDHEQYF.

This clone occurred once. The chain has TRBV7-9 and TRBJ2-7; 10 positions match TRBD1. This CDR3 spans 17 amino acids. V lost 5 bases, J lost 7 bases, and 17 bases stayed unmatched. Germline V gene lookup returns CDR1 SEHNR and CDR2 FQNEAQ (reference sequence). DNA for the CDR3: TGTGCCAGCAGCCCGACAGGGGGCGTCGTCGGGAGTTTGGAGCAGTACTTC. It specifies CASSPTGGVVGSLEQYF.